Listed below are T cell receptor beta chains from one sample, sequenced in a study of T cell responses to AZD1222 COVID-19 vaccine. TCRdb's copy holds only in-frame clones and misses some; the assay was immunoSEQ multiplex PCR. The sample shows under 130,000 clones, around 95% of them seen only once. This material consisted of peripheral blood, taken on day 0 of AZD1222 vaccination. All receptors come from an adult in good health. Both conserved end residues are part of each CDR3. Each record gives: D gene, clone size, V gene, J gene, CDR3 DNA, CDR3 protein. The D gene is left open where the match is weak. Clone size is shown for a subset of rows, as once, few, many or a class of expanded clone.

>-|-|TRBV28|TRBJ1-5
TGTGCCAGCAGTCCTCCTTTACGAGGTCAGCCCCAGCATTTT
CASSPPLRGQPQHF
>-|-|TRBV19|TRBJ1-1
TGTGCCAGTAGCCCTGGGTACAGCACTGAAGCTTTCTTT
CASSPGYSTEAFF
>TRBD1|-|TRBV29-1|TRBJ1-2
TGCAGCGTTGGGAATTGGGACAGCCCAGATGGCTACACCTTC
CSVGNWDSPDGYTF
>-|-|TRBV19|TRBJ2-7
TGTGCCAGTAGCCCTAGGCGCTTGGACGAGCAGTACTTC
CASSPRRLDEQYF
>-|-|TRBV6-1|TRBJ2-7
TGTGCTTCAAGGGTCGCTGACGAGCAGTACTTC
CASRVADEQYF
>-|-|TRBV27|TRBJ1-6
TGTGCCAGCAGTTTGACAGCGGGGGCTTCACCCCTCCACTTT
CASSLTAGASPLHF
>-|-|TRBV6-5|TRBJ2-1
TGTGCCAGCCGCCCGCTGGCGGGGGCATACAATGAGCAGTTCTTC
CASRPLAGAYNEQFF
>-|-|TRBV3-1/TRBV3-2|TRBJ1-2
TGTGCCAGCAGCCAAGGAGGAGTCGGCCATGGCTACACCTTC
CASSQGGVGHGYTF
>TRBD1|-|TRBV4-1|TRBJ2-7
TGCGCCAGCAGCCAAGAAGCCCCCGGGACAGGACAGTGGGAGCAGTACTTC
CASSQEAPGTGQWEQYF
>TRBD1|-|TRBV10-3|TRBJ2-1
TGTGCCATCAGTGAGCCCACGGACAGGCATGAGCAGTTCTTC
CAISEPTDRHEQFF
>-|-|TRBV19|TRBJ1-1
TGTGCCAGTAGTATCACCGGACAGTTGAACACTGAAGCTTTCTTT
CASSITGQLNTEAFF
>-|-|TRBV7-6|TRBJ2-2
TGTGCCAGCAGCTTAATATCATTCGGGGGCCGGGTCACCGGGGAGCTGTTTTTT
CASSLISFGGRVTGELFF
>-|-|TRBV27|TRBJ1-1
TGTGCCAGCAGTTTAGGCGAGGGGCCGGTAGCTTTCTTT
CASSLGEGPVAFF
>-|-|TRBV28|TRBJ1-2
TGTGCCAGCAGTTCTACCCCCCGGGGGGCAGGCTATGGCTACACCTTC
CASSSTPRGAGYGYTF
>-|-|TRBV6-5|TRBJ1-4
TGTGCCAGTGGCTTACTAGGGGGTAATGAAAAACTGTTTTTT
CASGLLGGNEKLFF
>-|-|TRBV11-2|TRBJ2-5
TGTGCCAGCAGCCTCAGCGAGACCCAGTACTTC
CASSLSETQYF
>-|-|TRBV15|TRBJ2-7
TGTGCCACCAGCAGAGCGTCGAGGACCTACGAGCAGTACTTC
CATSRASRTYEQYF
>-|few|TRBV28|TRBJ1-1
TGTGCCAGCGGATCGCCCCCGGGAACGGGGAACACTGAAGCTTTCTTT
CASGSPPGTGNTEAFF
>-|-|TRBV5-1|TRBJ2-3
TGCGCCAGCAGCCCGCCCGGAGATTTGGCGCAGTATTTT
CASSPPGDLAQYF
>-|-|TRBV19|TRBJ1-1
TGTGCCGTCCTCGGGGACACTGAAGCTTTCTTT
CAVLGDTEAFF
>-|-|TRBV9|TRBJ2-5
TGTGCCAGTGGGCGGACAGTACAAGAGACCCAGTACTTC
CASGRTVQETQYF
>TRBD1|-|TRBV4-3|TRBJ1-5
TGCGCCAGCAGCCAAGAACCGGGACAGGGCTACCAGCCCCAGCATTTT
CASSQEPGQGYQPQHF
>TRBD2|-|TRBV7-2|TRBJ2-5
TGTGCCAGCAGCACTCGCGGGGGGGCCCCGGAGACCCAGTACTTC
CASSTRGGAPETQYF
>-|-|TRBV4-3|TRBJ1-1
TGCGCCAGCAGCCAAGATGATTCCCCGAACACTGAAGCTTTCTTT
CASSQDDSPNTEAFF
>TRBD1|-|TRBV28|TRBJ1-4
TGTGCCAGCAGTTTAAGGATGTGGACAGGGGTTGAAAAACTGTTTTTT
CASSLRMWTGVEKLFF
>-|few|TRBV2|TRBJ2-7
TGTGCCAGCAGTGTGGGCGGGTACGAGCAGTACTTC
CASSVGGYEQYF
>TRBD1|-|TRBV6-5|TRBJ2-7
TGTGCCACCCGGACAGGACCCTACGAGCAGTACTTC
CATRTGPYEQYF
>-|-|TRBV4-1|TRBJ2-4
TGCGCCAGCAGCCCCCGGGGCTCCTGGGGAGCCAAAAACATTCAGTACTTC
CASSPRGSWGAKNIQYF
>TRBD2|-|TRBV5-1|TRBJ2-3
TGCGCCAGCAGCTTTAGAGCGGGAGGCGGCACAGATACGCAGTATTTT
CASSFRAGGGTDTQYF
>-|-|TRBV5-1|TRBJ2-3
TGCGCCAGCAGCTTGGAGTTTCAGGGGCTTTTTGTAGATACGCAGTATTTT
CASSLEFQGLFVDTQYF
>-|-|TRBV6-1|TRBJ2-4
TGTGCCAGCAGTGAAAATCGTGGTTGGTCAGGGGTTACCAAAAACATTCAGTACTTC
CASSENRGWSGVTKNIQYF
>TRBD2|-|TRBV7-7|TRBJ2-3
TGTGCTAGCAGCTTACTAGCGGGAGGTCAAGATACGCAGTATTTT
CASSLLAGGQDTQYF
>-|once|TRBV7-2|TRBJ2-7
TGTGCCAGCAGCCCGGGGGACTACGAGCAGTACTTC
CASSPGDYEQYF
>-|-|TRBV12-3/TRBV12-4|TRBJ2-7
TGTGCCAGCAGTCCTCAGACTAACTACGAGCAGTACTTC
CASSPQTNYEQYF
>-|-|TRBV3-1/TRBV3-2|TRBJ2-1
TGTGCCAGCAGCCATTCCGGTCTAGCGTTAAACAATGAGCAGTTCTTC
CASSHSGLALNNEQFF
>-|few|TRBV2|TRBJ1-3
TGTGCCAGCAGCCGGCCCACCGCCGGAAACACCATATATTTT
CASSRPTAGNTIYF
>TRBD1|-|TRBV6-5|TRBJ1-5
TGTGCCAGCAGGCAGGGGGATAGCAATCAGCCCCAGCATTTT
CASRQGDSNQPQHF
>-|once|TRBV24-1|TRBJ1-4
TGTGCCACCAGTGATTTGGCTGGGGGGGGGACTCCGCCTTCAACTAATGAAAAACTGTTTTTT
CATSDLAGGGTPPSTNEKLFF
>-|-|TRBV5-1|TRBJ1-1
TGCGCCAGCAAGGGAGTGAACACTGAAGCTTTCTTT
CASKGVNTEAFF
>-|-|TRBV4-3|TRBJ2-3
TGCGCCAGCAGCCAAGTTCTTGGGGCAGAGCCTTGGGCAGATACGCAGTATTTT
CASSQVLGAEPWADTQYF
>-|-|TRBV19|TRBJ1-5
TGTGCCAGTCGATCGTGGGGGCAGGCCAATCAGCCCCAGCATTTT
CASRSWGQANQPQHF
>TRBD1|-|TRBV7-2|TRBJ1-6
TGTGCCAGCAGCCACGACAGGGGAGAGAATTCACCCCTCCACTTT
CASSHDRGENSPLHF
>-|few|TRBV19|TRBJ1-1
TGTGCCAGTACCGTGATGGGAAGGGGCACTGAAGCTTTCTTT
CASTVMGRGTEAFF
>TRBD1|-|TRBV7-2|TRBJ1-4
TGTGCCAGCAGCATACAACAGGGGAGTAATGAAAAACTGTTTTTT
CASSIQQGSNEKLFF
>-|-|TRBV6-5|TRBJ1-6
TGTGCCAGCAGTTACGCCCTTAGGGGGAATAATTCACCCCTCCACTTT
CASSYALRGNNSPLHF
>TRBD2|-|TRBV19|TRBJ2-7
TGTGCCAGTAGTACTGCGGGAGGGCCGGGCGAGCAGTACTTC
CASSTAGGPGEQYF
>-|-|TRBV30|TRBJ1-5
TGTGCCTGGAGTGAGGGATCATCCCAGCCCCAGCATTTT
CAWSEGSSQPQHF
>TRBD1|-|TRBV4-3|TRBJ1-2
TGCGCCAGCAGCCAAGATAGATACTCAAACTCAGGGGGAGATGGCTACACCTTC
CASSQDRYSNSGGDGYTF
>-|-|TRBV27|TRBJ1-5
TGTGCCAGCAGTTTATCGATCCAGGTAGGGCCAAATCAGCCCCAGCATTTT
CASSLSIQVGPNQPQHF
>-|once|TRBV7-2|TRBJ2-7
TGTGCCAGCAGCCGTACAGCCTACGAGCAGTACTTC
CASSRTAYEQYF
>TRBD1|once|TRBV2|TRBJ1-5
TGTGCCAGCAGTCCGAAGGGGGCCCCGAGACGGACCCAGCATTTT
CASSPKGAPRRTQHF
>TRBD1|-|TRBV5-1|TRBJ1-2
TGCGCCAGCAGCTTGGGCCCGGACAGGGCATATGGCTACACCTTC
CASSLGPDRAYGYTF
>TRBD1|-|TRBV5-6|TRBJ1-2
TGTGCCAGCACCAAGACAGGGTTTAGGGGCTACACCTTC
CASTKTGFRGYTF
>TRBD2|once|TRBV19|TRBJ2-3
TGTGCCAGTAGTATTGGGACTAGCGGGAGGGGCACAGATACGCAGTATTTT
CASSIGTSGRGTDTQYF
>TRBD2|-|TRBV5-4|TRBJ2-7
TGTGCCAGCAGTTCCCCAGCGGGGGCGTACGAGCAGTACTTC
CASSSPAGAYEQYF